The next 21 T cell receptor beta chains were all read from a single sample in a study of blood T cell repertoires in COVID-19. Using immunoSEQ multiplex PCR, the repertoire was profiled, and TCRdb retains in-frame clones only, with some absent. The sample includes under 300,000 clones, about 81% of them seen just once. Sample: peripheral blood. Every receptor here comes from a human donor with COVID-19, enrolled during active disease. The donor label of this sample is uncertain.

Points on this clone: This sample also contains other DNA sequences that code for the same CDR3. The chain joins TRBV11-2 to TRBJ1-1; D is perhaps TRBD1 (6 bases). V was cut by 4 bases and J by 2 bases, with 8 bases left in between. The germline V gene encodes CDR1 SGHAT and CDR2 FQNNGV. The length of the CDR3 is 13 residues. The CDR3 loop is CASSSQGNTEAFF. CDR3 DNA: TGTGCCAGCAGCTCACAGGGTAACACTGAAGCTTTCTTT.

The rearrangement links TRBV7-2 to TRBJ2-7, with TRBD2 matching over 8 bases. V lost 4 bases and J lost 11; bases outside the gene matches: 7. CDR3 length equals 12 residues. Germline lookup yields CDR1 SGHTA and CDR2 FQGNSA. CDR3 DNA: TGTGCCAGCAGCTCAAGCGGGAGAGGGGAGTACTTC. Amino acid sequence: CASSSSGRGEYF.

The J gene is TRBJ2-2, the V gene TRBV6-5, with TRBD2 identical over 7 bases. V lost 0 bases and J lost 6; bases outside the gene matches: 1. The CDR3 extends over 14 amino acids. Looked up from germline, CDR1 is MNHEY and CDR2 is SVGAGI. CDR3 DNA: TGTGCCAGCAGTTACTCGGGAGGGGCCGGGGAGCTGTTTTTT. It codes for CASSYSGGAGELFF.

This clone was counted once. The V and J genes are TRBV27 and TRBJ2-7, with TRBD2 as a possible D gene (6 bases). V gave up 5 bases and J gave up 2 bases, with 10 bases separating them. The CDR3 covers 13 residues. Germline V lookup: CDR1 MNHEY, CDR2 SMNVEV (reference sequence). CDR3 protein: CASSPGRAYEQYF. The DNA for the CDR3 is TGTGCCAGCAGTCCCGGGAGAGCCTACGAGCAGTACTTC.

The J gene is TRBJ2-6, the V gene TRBV29-1; D perhaps matches TRBD2 (5 bases). This CDR3 is built from 14 residues. The V gene's germline CDR1 is SQVTM and CDR2 ANQGSEA. The germline V and J ends were trimmed by 5 bases and 4 bases, with 12 bases remaining between them. The CDR3 spells CSVPRGPGANVLTF. As DNA, the CDR3 is TGCAGCGTTCCCCGAGGGCCCGGGGCCAACGTCCTGACTTTC.

The rearrangement links TRBV30 to TRBJ1-6, with D possibly being TRBD1 (5 bases). The V gene lost 3 bases and the J gene lost 0 bases, with 18 bases spanning the gap. This CDR3 is built from 18 residues. Germline CDR1 is GTSNPN and CDR2 is SVGIG (reference sequence). The CDR3 coding sequence is TGTGCCTGGAGGAGGCCGGGACTGAGGAGCTCCTATAATTCACCCCTCCACTTT. Protein: CAWRRPGLRSSYNSPLHF. The whole variable domain, filled in from reference TRBV30 and TRBJ1-6, reads SQTIHQWPATLVQPVGSPLSLECTVEGTSNPNLYWYRQAAGRGLQLLFYSVGIGQISSEVPQNLSASRPQDRQFILSSKKLLLSDSGFYLCAWRRPGLRSSYNSPLHFGNGTRLTVT.

The chain has TRBV2 and TRBJ2-2; the D is unclear. The CDR3 extends over 13 amino acids. Trimming removed 2 bases from V and 7 bases from J, with 8 bases in between. CDR1 and CDR2 (germline): SNHLY, FYNNEI. The DNA of the CDR3 is TGTGCCAGCAGTGAACCCGTAATCGGGGAGCTGTTTTTT. As protein: CASSEPVIGELFF. Supplemented by reference TRBV2 and TRBJ2-2, the full variable domain reads EPEVTQTPSHQVTQMGQEVILRCVPISNHLYFYWYRQILGQKVEFLVSFYNNEISEKSEIFDDQFSVERPDGSNFTLKIRSTKLEDSAMYFCASSEPVIGELFFGEGSRLTVL.

The J gene is TRBJ2-5, the V gene TRBV24-1, with TRBD1 identical over 11 bases. The CDR3 consists of 16 residues. From germline, CDR1 is KGHDR and CDR2 SFDVKD. With V trimmed by 3 bases and J by 3 bases, 5 bases remained unmatched. DNA of the CDR3: TGTGCCACCAGTGATCCCGGGACAGGGGGAGAAGAGACCCAGTACTTC. Protein product: CATSDPGTGGEETQYF.

Note on this clone: Other DNA sequences in the same sample also yield this CDR3. The V call is TRBV7-2, the J call TRBJ1-5; tentatively, D is TRBD1 (5 bases). Germline CDR1 reads SGHTA; CDR2 reads FQGNSA. CDR3 length: 15 amino acids. With 2 bases removed from V and 0 bases from J, the gap between germline ends came to 8 bases. CDR3 residues: CASSLRGYSNQPQHF. The CDR3, as DNA: TGTGCCAGCAGCTTAAGGGGTTATAGCAATCAGCCCCAGCATTTT.

V usage is TRBV23-1 and J usage is TRBJ1-1; D not resolved. TRBV23-1 is marked as an open reading frame, function uncertain. This CDR3 spans 12 amino acids. The V end lost 3 bases, the J end lost 4 bases, and 6 bases lay between the germline ends. The CDR3 loop reads CASSHGSTEAFF. The CDR3 coding sequence is TGCGCCAGCAGTCATGGGAGCACTGAAGCTTTCTTT.

The CDR3 nucleotides read TGTGCCAGCAGCTCAGGACTAGCGGGAGGGGCCACAGATACGCAGTATTTT. Its translation: CASSSGLAGGATDTQYF. The chain uses TRBV11-2 and TRBJ2-3; 15 bases line up with TRBD2. The CDR3 spans 17 residues. J was trimmed by 2 bases and V by 4 bases; bases with no gene match: 4. CDR1 is SGHAT, CDR2 FQNNGV, per germline.

The V and J genes are TRBV5-8 and TRBJ1-1; 7 bases match TRBD1. After removal of 6 bases from V and 1 base from J, the junction contained 6 bases not matched to a gene. Germline-derived CDR1 and CDR2 are SGHTS and YDEGEE. CDR3 length: 14 residues. CDR3 nucleotide sequence: TGTGCCAGCAACCTTAGACAGGGGAACACTGAAGCTTTCTTT. Protein: CASNLRQGNTEAFF.

The V gene is TRBV7-8, the J gene TRBJ1-5; tentative D call: TRBD1 (5 bases). Germline loops: CDR1 SGHVS, CDR2 FQNEAQ. The length of the CDR3 is 16 residues. V lost 0 bases and J lost 2, with 11 bases in between. The CDR3 nucleotides read TGTGCCAGCAGCTTAGCGAGGAGGGGCGGCAATCAGCCCCAGCATTTT. As protein: CASSLARRGGNQPQHF.

The chain's CDR3 is CASSLNPGQNYGYTF. The CDR3 coding sequence is TGTGCCAGCAGCTTAAACCCCGGACAGAACTATGGCTACACCTTC. The chain combines TRBV7-2 with TRBJ1-2, with a weak D call TRBD1 (6 bases). Between the trimmed V and J ends, which lost 2 bases and 2 bases, there was a span of 12 bases. The germline gives CDR1 SGHTA, CDR2 FQGNSA. The CDR3 is 15 residues long.

The V gene is TRBV21-1, the J gene TRBJ1-3; the tabulated D call, TRBD1, remains unverified against the DNA. TRBV21-1 is reported as a pseudogene. This CDR3 has 17 amino acids. The CDR3 region is CASSKREPTDSGNTIYF. The CDR3 DNA sequence: TGTGCCAGCAGCAAAAGGGAACCGACAGACTCTGGAAACACCATATATTTT.

As regards this clone: A much larger clone sits a single nucleotide away, making a read error possible. The genes are TRBV2 and TRBJ1-5; D is possibly TRBD1 (5 bases). Germline V gene sequence: CDR1 SNHLY, CDR2 FYNNEI. The V end lost 4 bases, the J end lost 3 bases, and 7 bases lay between the germline ends. This CDR3 spans 13 amino acids. In nucleotides, the CDR3 is TGTGCCAGCAGTGGACAGTCCAATCAGCCCCAGCATTTT. This translates into CASSGQSNQPQHF. The full variable domain, completed using reference TRBV2 and TRBJ1-5, is EPEVTQTPSHQVTQMGQEVILRCVPISNHLYFYWYRQILGQKVEFLVSFYNNEISEKSEIFDDQFSVERPDGSNFTLKIRSTKLEDSAMYFCASSGQSNQPQHFGDGTRLSIL.

V is TRBV6-1 and J is TRBJ2-2; a weak D match, TRBD1 (5 bases). The CDR3 contains 15 residues. Germline CDR1 reads MNHNS; CDR2 reads SASEGT. V lost 3 bases and J lost 4, with 12 bases in between. Here the CDR3 DNA reads TGTGCCAGCAGTGAGCCCAGGGATCCCACCGGGGAGCTGTTTTTT. Amino acids: CASSEPRDPTGELFF.

The V call is TRBV7-3, the J call TRBJ1-2; 8 positions match TRBD1. This CDR3 has 14 amino acids. Per germline, CDR1 SGHTA and CDR2 FQGTGA. V lost 8 bases to trimming and J lost 3 bases; unmatched junction nucleotides: 8. For the CDR3, the DNA is TGTGCCAGCGGCCTCACAGGGGGGGACTATGGCTACACCTTC. It specifies CASGLTGGDYGYTF.

CDR3 sequence reads: CASSRRLLGALEQFF. The CDR3 DNA is TGTGCCAGCAGCCGACGTCTCTTGGGCGCGCTCGAGCAGTTCTTC. This chain joins TRBV6-6 and TRBJ2-1, with D unresolved. Germline values: CDR1 MNHNY, CDR2 SVGAGI (reference sequence). Trimming removed 6 bases at V and 10 bases at J, with 22 bases between. This CDR3 region has 15 residues.

This clone has just one count. This chain joins TRBV30 and TRBJ2-5, with D uncertain. Per germline, CDR1 GTSNPN and CDR2 SVGIG (reference sequence). The CDR3 runs 13 residues. Trimming removed 0 bases at V and 2 bases at J, with 7 bases between. In DNA, the CDR3 is TGTGCCTGGAGTGTAAACAGTCAAGAGACCCAGTACTTC. It translates to CAWSVNSQETQYF.

The chain couples TRBV21-1 to TRBJ2-1; the table assigns TRBD2, which was not confirmed against the DNA. TRBV21-1 is reported as a pseudogene. This CDR3 contains 20 residues. CDR3 amino acids: CASSKVRTSGSASSYNEQFF. The CDR3 nucleotides are TGTGCCAGCAGCAAAGTCAGGACTAGCGGGAGTGCTAGCTCCTACAATGAGCAGTTCTTC.